What follows describes a single T cell receptor (beta chain). This CDR3 is built from 15 residues. The V gene lost 4 bases and the J gene lost 3 bases, with 13 bases spanning the gap. In germline, CDR1 is KGHSH, CDR2 LQKENI. The PCR used 60 Vbeta and 13 Jbeta primers. Produced via immunoSEQ multiplex PCR; TCRdb's table is partial and in-frame only. Of under 110,000 clones in the sample, 75% to 85% were seen once. The entry originates in a study of cytomegalovirus exposure and HLA in healthy donors. Study context: Earlier sequencing of 150 million to 200 million T cells yielded fewer than 140 million unique TCR beta sequences.

The gene calls are TRBV18 and TRBJ1-5; no reliable D call. What was sequenced was PBMCs. The receptor was isolated from a man aged 50 or older in good health and CMV-seronegative. The chain's CDR3 is CASSLYRENNQPQHF. DNA of the CDR3: TGTGCCAGCTCACTATACCGGGAGAACAATCAGCCCCAGCATTTT.